This passage covers 4 T cell receptor beta chains from one sample sequenced in a study of cytomegalovirus exposure and HLA in healthy donors. PCR was performed using 60 Vbeta and 13 Jbeta primers. Data came from immunoSEQ multiplex PCR; TCRdb stores just in-frame clones and leaves some out. This table has 150,000 to 250,000 clones, 85% appearing once. Material: PBMCs. These receptors came from a woman between 45 and 60 years old in good health and CMV-seronegative.

The chain combines TRBV10-3 with TRBJ2-1; 10 bases match TRBD2. Germline CDR1 is ENHRY and CDR2 is SYGVKD. This CDR3 contains 15 residues. Trimming took 6 bases from V and 4 from J; bases not matched to a gene: 6. The CDR3, as DNA: TGTGCCATCAGATTGGGGACTAGCGTTTACAATGAGCAGTTCTTC. Translation gives CAIRLGTSVYNEQFF.

The chain couples TRBV4-1 to TRBJ2-7, with 9 bases fitting TRBD2. Germline trimming cut 6 bases from V and 0 bases from J; bases unmatched to any gene: 3. Germline loops: CDR1 MGHRA, CDR2 YSYEKL. This CDR3 has 14 amino acids. CDR3 in amino acids: CASSRLADSYEQYF. The DNA of the CDR3 is TGCGCCAGCAGTCGACTAGCGGACTCCTACGAGCAGTACTTC.

This clone showed up just once. The chain links TRBV10-3 to TRBJ1-4; TRBD1 matches at 8 bases. J lost 3 bases, V lost 0 bases, and 9 bases had no gene match. This CDR3 has 18 residues. Germline values: CDR1 ENHRY, CDR2 SYGVKD. The CDR3: CAISESIDRGQPNEKLFF. The CDR3 nucleotides read TGTGCCATCAGTGAGTCGATAGACAGGGGTCAACCTAATGAAAAACTGTTTTTT.

The chain joins TRBV25-1 to TRBJ2-5; D is perhaps TRBD1 (6 bases). V dropped 0 bases and J dropped 1 base, with 12 bases sitting between them. Per germline, CDR1 MGHDK and CDR2 SYGVNS. The CDR3 runs to 16 residues. CDR3 protein: CASSEYLGGSQETQYF. The CDR3 DNA sequence: TGTGCCAGCAGTGAATACCTAGGGGGTTCCCAAGAGACCCAGTACTTC. Looking up the rest from reference TRBV25-1 and TRBJ2-5 gives the full variable domain: EADIYQTPRYLVIGTGKKITLECSQTMGHDKMYWYQQDPGMELHLIHYSYGVNSTEKGDLSSESTVSRIRTEHFPLTLESARPSHTSQYLCASSEYLGGSQETQYFGPGTRLLVL.